The 3 T cell receptor beta chains below were found in one sample sequenced in a study of beta chain features in type 1 diabetes. The sequenced template was cDNA made from the entire isolated RNA. The data were produced by immunoSEQ multiplex PCR, yet TCRdb's version contains in-frame clones alone and is incomplete. The table records about 150,000 clones, about 8.1% of them present only once. The sequenced sample was central memory CD4+ T cells from blood. Receptor source: a man between 18 and 35 years old in good health.

The genes are TRBV5-1 and TRBJ1-5, with 9 bases matching TRBD1. V lost 4 bases and J lost 5; bases outside the gene matches: 4. CDR3 length: 14 amino acids. The V gene's germline CDR1 is SGHRS and CDR2 YFSETQ. CDR3 in DNA: TGCGCCAGCAGCACCGGGACAGGGTATCAGCCCCAGCATTTT. Its translation is CASSTGTGYQPQHF.

The chain is built from TRBV19 and TRBJ2-3; perhaps TRBD1 as D (6 bases). The germline CDR1 and CDR2 sequences are LNHDA and SQIVND (reference sequence). This CDR3 is built from 14 residues. V was shortened by 6 bases and J by 5 bases, with 15 bases between the two germline ends. This chain's CDR3 is CASRSAGAVDTQYF. The CDR3 region has the DNA TGTGCCAGTAGGTCGGCAGGGGCAGTAGATACGCAGTATTTT.

This clone was counted between two and nine times. The rearrangement joins TRBV10-3 to TRBJ1-2; TRBD1 agrees at 8 bases. Germline V gene lookup returns CDR1 ENHRY and CDR2 SYGVKD. The V gene end was trimmed by 2 bases and the J gene end by 10 bases; junction bases not matched to a gene: 9. CDR3 size: 14 residues. The CDR3 DNA reads as TGTGCCATCAGTGAGCCCGGGACAGGCACGTCCTACACCTTC. It is translated as CAISEPGTGTSYTF.